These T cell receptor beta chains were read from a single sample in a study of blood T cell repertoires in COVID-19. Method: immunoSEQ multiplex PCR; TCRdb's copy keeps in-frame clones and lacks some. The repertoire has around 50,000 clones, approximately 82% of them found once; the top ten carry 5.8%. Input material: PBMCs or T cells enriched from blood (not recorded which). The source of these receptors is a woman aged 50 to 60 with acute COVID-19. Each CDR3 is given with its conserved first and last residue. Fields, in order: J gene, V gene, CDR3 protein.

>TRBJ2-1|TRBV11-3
CASSLEGVSYNEQFF
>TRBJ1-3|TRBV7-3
CASSLFGQGGGNTIYF
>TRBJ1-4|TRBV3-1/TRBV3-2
CASSQDWWRVQGGINEKLFF
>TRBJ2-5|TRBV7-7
CASSRAGGRQETQYF
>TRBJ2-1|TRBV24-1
CATGQTGDSYNEQFF
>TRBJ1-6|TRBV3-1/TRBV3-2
CASSQGATSYNSPLHF
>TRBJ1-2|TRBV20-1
CSAPYTGRYTF
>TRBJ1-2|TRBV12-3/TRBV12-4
CASSRGRGLGYTF
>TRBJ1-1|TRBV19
CASSMWTGWGKESTEAFF
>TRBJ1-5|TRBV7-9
CASSLGGDLLPQHF
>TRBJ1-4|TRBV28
CASRQTFNEKLFF
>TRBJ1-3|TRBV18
CASSPESSGNTIYF
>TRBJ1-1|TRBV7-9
CASSLGPTEAFF
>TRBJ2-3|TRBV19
CASTTGTSVKDTQYF
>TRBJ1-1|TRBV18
CASSTARTEAFF
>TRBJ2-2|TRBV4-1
CASSQDIPGTVAGELFF
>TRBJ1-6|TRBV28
CASSFTAYNSPLHF
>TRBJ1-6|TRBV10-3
CAISASFDNSPLHF
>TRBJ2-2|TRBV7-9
CASVQLAGDPVGELFF
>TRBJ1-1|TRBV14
CASSQDFASEAFF
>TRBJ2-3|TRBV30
CAWSQITDTQYF
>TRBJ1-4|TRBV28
CASSSYRVGYEKLFF
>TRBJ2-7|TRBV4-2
CASSQEKEGLYTYEQYF
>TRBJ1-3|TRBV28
CATGVSSGNTIYF
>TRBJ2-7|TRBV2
CASSYSGGSEQYF
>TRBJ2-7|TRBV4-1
CASSYQTGTGGAEQYF
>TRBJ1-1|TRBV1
CTSSQYSFQGHNTEAFF
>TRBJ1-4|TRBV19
CASSRASGKLFF
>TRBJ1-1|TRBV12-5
CASGFSMGGPNTEAFF
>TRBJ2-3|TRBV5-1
CASSLQGKSDTQYF
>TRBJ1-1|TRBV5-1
CASSLAGAGAFF
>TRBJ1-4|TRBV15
CATSRVSRGELGEKLFF
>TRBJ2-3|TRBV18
CASSPPSGRDTQYF
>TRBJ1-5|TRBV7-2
CASSGGQGYQPQHF
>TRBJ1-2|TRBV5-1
CASSFGDSPGYTF
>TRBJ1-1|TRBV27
CASSYGGARTEAFF
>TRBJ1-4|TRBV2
CASSSRFSNEKLFF
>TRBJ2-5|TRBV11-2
CASSLESRGTETQYF
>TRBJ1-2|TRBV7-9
CASSLVGVNYGYTF
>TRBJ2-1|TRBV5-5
CASTMTGGTYNEQFF
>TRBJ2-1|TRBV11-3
CASSTGQGRNNEQFF
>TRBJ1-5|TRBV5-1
CASSLGGLGDNQPQHF
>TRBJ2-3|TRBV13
CASSLRAGALTDTQYF
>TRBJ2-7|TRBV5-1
CASSKDREEQYF
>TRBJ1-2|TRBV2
CASSDGQPTNYGYTF
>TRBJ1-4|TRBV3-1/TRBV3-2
CASSQGTVSRKLFF
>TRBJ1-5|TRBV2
CASSVHSYSNQPQHF